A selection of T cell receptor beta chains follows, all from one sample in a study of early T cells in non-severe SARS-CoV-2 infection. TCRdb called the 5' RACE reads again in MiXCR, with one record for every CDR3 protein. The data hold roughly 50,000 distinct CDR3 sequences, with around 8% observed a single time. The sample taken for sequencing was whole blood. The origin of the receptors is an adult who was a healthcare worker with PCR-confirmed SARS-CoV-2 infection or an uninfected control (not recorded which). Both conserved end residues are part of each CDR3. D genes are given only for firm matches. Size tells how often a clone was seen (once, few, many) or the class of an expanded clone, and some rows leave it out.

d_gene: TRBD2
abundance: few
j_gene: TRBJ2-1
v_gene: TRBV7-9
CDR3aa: CASSLVGLADYNEQFF
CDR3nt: TGTGCCAGCAGCTTAGTGGGACTAGCGGACTACAATGAGCAGTTCTTC

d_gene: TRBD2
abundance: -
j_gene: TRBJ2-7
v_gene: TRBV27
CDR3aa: CASSPLAGAAYEQYF
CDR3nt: TGTGCCAGCAGTCCTCTAGCGGGAGCTGCCTACGAGCAGTACTTC

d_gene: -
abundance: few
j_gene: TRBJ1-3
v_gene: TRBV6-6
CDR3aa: CASREGLTSGNTIYF
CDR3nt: TGTGCCAGCAGGGAAGGACTGACCTCTGGAAACACCATATATTTT

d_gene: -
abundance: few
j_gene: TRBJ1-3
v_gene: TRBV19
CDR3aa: CASSAQGGGGNTIYF
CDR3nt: TGTGCCAGTAGTGCACAGGGCGGCGGTGGAAACACCATATATTTT

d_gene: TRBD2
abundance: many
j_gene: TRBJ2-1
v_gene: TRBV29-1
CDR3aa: CSVEVRPGLASRNEQFF
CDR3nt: TGCAGCGTTGAAGTAAGGCCGGGACTAGCCTCGCGTAATGAGCAGTTCTTC

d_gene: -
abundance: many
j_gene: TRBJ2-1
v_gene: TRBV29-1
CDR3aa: CSAGPAEQFF
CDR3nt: TGCAGCGCCGGGCCAGCTGAGCAGTTCTTC

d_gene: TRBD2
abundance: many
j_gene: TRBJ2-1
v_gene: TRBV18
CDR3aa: CASSPLAGRIPSYNEQFF
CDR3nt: TGTGCCAGCTCACCACTAGCGGGCAGAATTCCCTCCTACAATGAGCAGTTCTTC

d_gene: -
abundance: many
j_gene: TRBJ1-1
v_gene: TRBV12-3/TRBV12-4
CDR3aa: CASSLVGGLTEAFF
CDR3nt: TGTGCCAGCAGTTTAGTAGGGGGTCTCACTGAAGCTTTCTTT

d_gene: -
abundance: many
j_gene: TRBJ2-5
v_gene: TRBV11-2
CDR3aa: CASRIQDAQETQYF
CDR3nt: TGTGCCAGCAGGATACAAGATGCTCAAGAGACCCAGTACTTC

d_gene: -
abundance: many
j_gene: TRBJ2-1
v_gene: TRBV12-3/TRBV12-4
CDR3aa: CASTSSGYYNEQFF
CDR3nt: TGTGCCAGCACCTCTTCGGGATACTACAATGAGCAGTTCTTC

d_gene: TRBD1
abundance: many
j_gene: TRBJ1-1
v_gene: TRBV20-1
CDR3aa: CSAEQGEVTEAFF
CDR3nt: TGCAGTGCTGAACAGGGGGAGGTTACTGAAGCTTTCTTT

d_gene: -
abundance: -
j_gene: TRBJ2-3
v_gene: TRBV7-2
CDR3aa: CASSSSRVGDTQYF
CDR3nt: TGTGCCAGCAGCTCAAGCAGGGTGGGAGATACGCAGTATTTT

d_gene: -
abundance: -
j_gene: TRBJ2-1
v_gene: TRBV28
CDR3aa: CASSHREPYNEQFF
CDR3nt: TGTGCCAGCAGTCACCGGGAACCTTACAATGAGCAGTTCTTC